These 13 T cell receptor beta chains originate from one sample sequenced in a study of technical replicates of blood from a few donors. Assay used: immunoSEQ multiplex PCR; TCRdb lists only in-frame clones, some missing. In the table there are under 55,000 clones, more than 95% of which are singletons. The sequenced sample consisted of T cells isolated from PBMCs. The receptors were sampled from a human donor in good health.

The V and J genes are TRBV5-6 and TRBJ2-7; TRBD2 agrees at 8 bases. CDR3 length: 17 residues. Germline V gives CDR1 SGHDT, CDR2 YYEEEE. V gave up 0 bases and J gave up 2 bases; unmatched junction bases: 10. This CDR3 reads CASSLAPYREGTYEQYF. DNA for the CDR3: TGTGCCAGCAGCTTGGCCCCGTATCGGGAGGGGACCTACGAGCAGTACTTC. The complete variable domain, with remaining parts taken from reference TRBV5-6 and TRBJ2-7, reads DAGVTQSPTHLIKTRGQQVTLRCSPKSGHDTVSWYQQALGQGPQFIFQYYEEEERQRGNFPDRFSGHQFPNYSSELNVNALLLGDSALYLCASSLAPYREGTYEQYFGPGTRLTVT.

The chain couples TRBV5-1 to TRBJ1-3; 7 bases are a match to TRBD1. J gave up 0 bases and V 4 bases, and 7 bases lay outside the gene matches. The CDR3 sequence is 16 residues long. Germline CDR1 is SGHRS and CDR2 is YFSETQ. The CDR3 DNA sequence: TGCGCCAGCAGCGATGGGACAGCTTCCTCTGGAAACACCATATATTTT. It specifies CASSDGTASSGNTIYF.

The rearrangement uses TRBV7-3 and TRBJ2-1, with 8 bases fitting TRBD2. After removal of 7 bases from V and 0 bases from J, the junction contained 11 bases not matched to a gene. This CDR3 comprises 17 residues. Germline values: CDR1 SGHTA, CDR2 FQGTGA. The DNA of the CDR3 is TGTGCCAGCACCATAGGTGGCGGGAGGAACTCCTACAATGAGCAGTTCTTC. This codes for CASTIGGGRNSYNEQFF.

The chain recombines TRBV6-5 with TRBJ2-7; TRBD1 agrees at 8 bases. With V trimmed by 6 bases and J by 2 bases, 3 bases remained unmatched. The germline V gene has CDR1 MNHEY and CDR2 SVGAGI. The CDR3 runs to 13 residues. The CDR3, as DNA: TGTGCCAGCAGGGTGGGACAGGCCTACGAGCAGTACTTC. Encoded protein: CASRVGQAYEQYF.

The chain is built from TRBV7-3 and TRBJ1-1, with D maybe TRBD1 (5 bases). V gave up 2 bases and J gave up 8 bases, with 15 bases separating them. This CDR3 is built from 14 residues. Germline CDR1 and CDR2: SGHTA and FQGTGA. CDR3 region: CASSLYQGSSEAFF. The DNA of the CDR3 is TGTGCCAGCAGCTTATACCAGGGTTCATCAGAAGCTTTCTTT.

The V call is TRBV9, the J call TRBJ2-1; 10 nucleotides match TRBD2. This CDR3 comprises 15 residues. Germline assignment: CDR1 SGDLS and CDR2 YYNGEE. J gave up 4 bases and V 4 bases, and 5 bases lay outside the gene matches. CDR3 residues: CASSPEGLAYNEQFF. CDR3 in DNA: TGTGCCAGCAGCCCAGAGGGACTAGCGTACAATGAGCAGTTCTTC.

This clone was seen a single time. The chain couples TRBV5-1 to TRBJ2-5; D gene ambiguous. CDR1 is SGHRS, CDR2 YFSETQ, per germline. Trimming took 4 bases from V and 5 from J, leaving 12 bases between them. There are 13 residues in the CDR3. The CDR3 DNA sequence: TGCGCCAGCAGCGTAATTAGCTATGAGACCCAGTACTTC. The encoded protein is CASSVISYETQYF.

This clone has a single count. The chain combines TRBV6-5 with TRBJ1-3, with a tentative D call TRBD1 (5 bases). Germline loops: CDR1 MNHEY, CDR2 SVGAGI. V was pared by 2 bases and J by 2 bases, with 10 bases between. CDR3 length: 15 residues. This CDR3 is CASSYEGHPGNTIYF. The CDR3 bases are TGTGCCAGCAGTTACGAAGGACACCCTGGAAACACCATATATTTT.

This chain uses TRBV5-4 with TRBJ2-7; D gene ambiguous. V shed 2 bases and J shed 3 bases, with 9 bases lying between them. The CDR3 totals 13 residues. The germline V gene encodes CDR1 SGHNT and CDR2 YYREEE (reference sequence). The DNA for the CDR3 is TGTGCCAGCAGCTTTAAAGGCGGCTACGAGCAGTACTTC. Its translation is CASSFKGGYEQYF.

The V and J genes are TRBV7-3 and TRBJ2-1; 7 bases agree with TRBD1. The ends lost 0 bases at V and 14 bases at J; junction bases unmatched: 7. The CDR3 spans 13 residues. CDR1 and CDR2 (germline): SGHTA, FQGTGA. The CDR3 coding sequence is TGTGCCAGCAGCTTAACACCAGGGGGTATGGAGTTCTTC. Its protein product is CASSLTPGGMEFF.

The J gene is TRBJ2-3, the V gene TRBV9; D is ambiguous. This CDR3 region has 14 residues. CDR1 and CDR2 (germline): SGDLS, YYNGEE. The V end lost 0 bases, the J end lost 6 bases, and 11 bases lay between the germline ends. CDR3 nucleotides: TGTGCCAGCAGCGTAGGTTCGGTATCGGATACGCAGTATTTT. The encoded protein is CASSVGSVSDTQYF.

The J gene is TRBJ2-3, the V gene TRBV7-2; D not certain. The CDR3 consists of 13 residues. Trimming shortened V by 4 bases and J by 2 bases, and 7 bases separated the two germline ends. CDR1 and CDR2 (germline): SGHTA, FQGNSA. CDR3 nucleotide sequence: TGTGCCAGCAGCTCGACTTCCACAGATACGCAGTATTTT. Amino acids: CASSSTSTDTQYF.

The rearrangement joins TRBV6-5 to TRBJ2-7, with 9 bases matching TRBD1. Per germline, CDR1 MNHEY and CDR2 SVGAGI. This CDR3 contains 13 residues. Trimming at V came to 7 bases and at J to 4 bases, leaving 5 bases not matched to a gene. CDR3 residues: CASMVGQGYEQYF. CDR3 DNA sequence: TGTGCCAGCATGGTGGGACAGGGTTACGAGCAGTACTTC.